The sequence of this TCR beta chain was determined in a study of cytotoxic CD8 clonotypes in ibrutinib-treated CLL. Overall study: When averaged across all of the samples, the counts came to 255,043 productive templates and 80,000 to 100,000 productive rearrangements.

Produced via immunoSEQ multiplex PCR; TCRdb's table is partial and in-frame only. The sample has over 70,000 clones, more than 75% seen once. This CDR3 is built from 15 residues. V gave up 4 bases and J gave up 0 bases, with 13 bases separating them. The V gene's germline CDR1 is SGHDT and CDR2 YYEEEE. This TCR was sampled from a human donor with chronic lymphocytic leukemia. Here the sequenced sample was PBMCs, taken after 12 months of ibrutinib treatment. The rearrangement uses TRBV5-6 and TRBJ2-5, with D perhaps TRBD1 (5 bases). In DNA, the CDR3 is TGTGCCAGCAGCCCATATCCGACAGACCAAGAGACCCAGTACTTC. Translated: CASSPYPTDQETQYF.